Below, 7 T cell receptor beta chains from the same sample are listed, as sequenced in a study of regulatory T cells in long-lasting Graves disease. Construction of the TCR beta libraries employed iRepertoire HTBI primers in conjunction with Arm-PCR of CDR3 regions. TCRdb called the multiplex PCR reads again in MiXCR, with one record for every CDR3 protein. The table has more than 400,000 distinct CDR3 sequences, about a sixth seen once. Time point specified: newly diagnosed GD, antithyroid drugs for less than 3 months. The TCR library was prepared using RNA isolated from PBMCs. This sample also appeared in a second study, on T cells in Graves' hyperthyroidism and ophthalmopathy.

This specimen consisted of peripheral blood mononuclear cells (PBMCs), obtained at new diagnosis, from a patient treated with antithyroid drugs. These receptors were taken from a man aged 35-49 years with Graves disease.

The sample holds many counts of this clonotype. The chain joins TRBV20-1 to TRBJ2-1; D is undetermined. This CDR3 has 10 residues. In germline, CDR1 is DFQATT, CDR2 SNEGSKA (reference sequence). Trimming cost V 3 bases and J 7 bases, with 4 bases left between them. CDR3 sequence (DNA): TGCAGTGCTAGTCATAATGAGCAGTTCTTC. Translation: CSASHNEQFF.

There are many counts of this clonotype. The chain combines TRBV13 with TRBJ2-1, with D perhaps matching TRBD1 or TRBD2 (5 bases each). Germline-derived CDR1 and CDR2 are PRHDT and FYEKMQ (reference sequence). Trimming pared 5 bases from V and 2 bases from J, leaving 13 bases between. CDR3 size: 15 residues. CDR3 sequence: CASSAEGSAYNEQFF. CDR3 nucleotides: TGTGCCAGCAGCGCAGAGGGGTCCGCCTACAATGAGCAGTTCTTC.

This clonotype was seen repeatedly, ten times or more. The V and J genes are TRBV12-5 and TRBJ2-7; 8 bases agree with TRBD2. This CDR3 region has 18 residues. The germline CDR1 and CDR2 sequences are LGHNT and FRNRAP. Germline trimming cut 6 bases from V and 4 bases from J; bases unmatched to any gene: 20. DNA for the CDR3: TGTGCTAGTGGCATCCCCCGCTTATGGGAGCTAGCGGGTTACGAGCAGTACTTC. Its protein is CASGIPRLWELAGYEQYF. Using reference TRBV12-5 and TRBJ2-7 for the parts outside the CDR3, the full variable domain is DARVTQTPRHKVTEMGQEVTMRCQPILGHNTVFWYRQTMMQGLELLAYFRNRAPLDDSGMPKDRFSAEMPDATLATLKIQPSEPRDSAVYFCASGIPRLWELAGYEQYFGPGTRLTVT.

This clonotype was picked up many times. The chain couples TRBV7-8 to TRBJ2-1, with D uncertain. V was clipped by 4 bases and J by 2 bases, with 12 bases between them. The CDR3 has 15 amino acids. Germline V gene sequence: CDR1 SGHVS, CDR2 FQNEAQ. Written as DNA, the CDR3 is TGTGCCAGCAGCTACAGCGCTAAAGCCTACAATGAGCAGTTCTTC. It specifies CASSYSAKAYNEQFF.

For the CDR3, the DNA is TGTGCCACCAGTGATCCCAGGGGGGCCACCGGGGAGCTGTTTTTT. It encodes CATSDPRGATGELFF. The rearrangement joins TRBV24-1 to TRBJ2-2; maybe TRBD1 (7 bases). CDR3 length equals 15 residues. Trimming took 3 bases from V and 4 from J, leaving 11 bases between them. Germline assignment: CDR1 KGHDR and CDR2 SFDVKD.

The chain recombines TRBV14 with TRBJ2-6; D remains ambiguous. Trimming shortened V by 1 base and J by 2 bases, and 0 bases separated the two germline ends. The CDR3 has 13 amino acids. Per germline, CDR1 SGHDN and CDR2 FVKESK. The CDR3 spells CASSQAGANVLTF. As DNA, the CDR3 is TGTGCCAGCAGCCAAGCTGGGGCCAACGTCCTGACTTTC.

The gene calls are TRBV19 and TRBJ1-4, with D uncertain. Germline-derived CDR1 and CDR2 are LNHDA and SQIVND (reference sequence). Between the trimmed V and J ends, which lost 3 bases and 7 bases, there was a span of 15 bases. CDR3 length: 15 residues. Written as DNA, the CDR3 is TGTGCCAGTAGTATGGCGACGGCCTGGAGTGAAAAACTGTTTTTT. Protein sequence: CASSMATAWSEKLFF.